This T cell receptor (beta chain) came from a study of blood T cell repertoires in COVID-19. Study at large: The United States, Italy and Spain were the sources of the acute and convalescent COVID-19 samples.

As handled by the study authors: Nucleated cell number was recorded as an estimate derived from reference gene primer amplification. Assay: immunoSEQ multiplex PCR; the TCRdb copy retains only in-frame clones and omits some. The V and J calls and clone size come from that table; D and trimming were worked out from the DNA. The sample carries about 520,000 clones, 80% to 90% recorded once. This CDR3 has 18 residues. Germline CDR1 and CDR2: LGHDT and YNNKEL (reference sequence). Trimming took 0 bases from V and 4 from J, leaving 22 bases between them. Sequencing was done on a sample of peripheral blood. This chain links TRBV3-1 (or the pseudogene TRBV3-2) with TRBJ2-7, with D hard to call. This clonotype originated in a human donor in a cohort sampled during active COVID-19. The DNA for the CDR3 is TGTGCCAGCAGCCAAGAACAAGTCCTCCCCAGGCCCGGTTACGAGCAGTACTTC. This encodes CASSQEQVLPRPGYEQYF.